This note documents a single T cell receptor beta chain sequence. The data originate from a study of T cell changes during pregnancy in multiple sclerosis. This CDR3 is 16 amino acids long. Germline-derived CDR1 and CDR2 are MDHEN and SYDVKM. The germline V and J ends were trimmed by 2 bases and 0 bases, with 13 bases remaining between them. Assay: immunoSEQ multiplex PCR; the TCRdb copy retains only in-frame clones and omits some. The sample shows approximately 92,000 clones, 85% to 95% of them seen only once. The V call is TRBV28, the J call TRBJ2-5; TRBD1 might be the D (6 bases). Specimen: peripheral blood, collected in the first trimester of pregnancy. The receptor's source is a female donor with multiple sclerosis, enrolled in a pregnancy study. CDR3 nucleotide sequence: TGTGCCAGCAGTTTACGAGGACAGACGTACCAAGAGACCCAGTACTTC. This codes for CASSLRGQTYQETQYF.